Presented here are 30 T cell receptor beta chains from one specimen sequenced in a study of T cell responses to AZD1222 COVID-19 vaccine (dated by TCRdb to about 2021). The library was built by means of the immunoSEQ multiplex PCR assay. The source is immuneACCESS, and TCRdb retained only in-frame sequences with V and J called. Part of the clones is not carried over; for the studies checked, unresolved V genes explain less than half of this, and the remainder is unexplained. The sample has under 150,000 clones on record, roughly 93% of them singletons. More than 1.5% of the sample rests with the top ten. The meaning of the sample's time point label: about 28 days (+/-7) after the second vaccine dose. The source was peripheral blood, collected 28 days after the second AZD1222 dose. The receptor source for this set is an adult who received the AZD1222 COVID-19 vaccine.

The V call is TRBV6-2 or TRBV6-3, the J call TRBJ1-2; no definite D call. The CDR3 totals 15 residues. Germline CDR1 reads MNHEY; CDR2 reads SVGEGT. V was shortened by 5 bases and J by 4 bases, with 17 bases between the two germline ends. The CDR3 nucleotides are TGTGCCAGCAGTCTATCCGGATGGTCCCCCTATGGCTACACCTTC. As protein: CASSLSGWSPYGYTF.

The V gene is TRBV18, the J gene TRBJ2-7, with D maybe TRBD2 (6 bases). The CDR3 is 17 residues long. V lost 3 bases and J lost 4, with 22 bases in between. Germline V CDR1 and CDR2: KGHSH, LQKENI. The CDR3 DNA sequence: TGTGCCAGCTCACCTCTAGCGACCCGGGGTTTCCGTTACGAGCAGTACTTC. Protein: CASSPLATRGFRYEQYF.

The genes are TRBV5-1 and TRBJ2-7; D unclear. The V end was cut by 1 base, the J end by 0 bases, with 8 bases between. The CDR3 is 14 residues long. CDR1 and CDR2 (germline): SGHRS, YFSETQ. The CDR3 protein is CASSLFISSYEQYF. The DNA for the CDR3 is TGCGCCAGCAGCTTGTTCATAAGCTCCTACGAGCAGTACTTC.

CDR3 nucleotides: TGTGCCAGCAGCCAAGGTGCCGATGGAGGGTGGGGCTACACCTTC. Its protein product is CASSQGADGGWGYTF. V is TRBV3-1 (or the pseudogene TRBV3-2) and J is TRBJ1-2; D remains unclear. Germline assignment: CDR1 LGHDT and CDR2 YNNKEL (reference sequence). The CDR3 is 15 residues long. V lost 1 base to trimming and J lost 8 bases, with 17 bases between them.

This rearrangement joins TRBV27 to TRBJ2-7, with D unclear. Trimming stripped 8 bases from V and 4 bases from J, with 12 bases between. Germline V gene data show CDR1 as MNHEY and CDR2 as SMNVEV (reference sequence). CDR3 length: 12 residues. CDR3 amino acids: CASYPGSYEQYF. The DNA for the CDR3 is TGTGCCAGCTATCCCGGTTCGTACGAGCAGTACTTC.

The V call is TRBV2, the J call TRBJ2-2; 12 nucleotides agree with TRBD2. Germline values: CDR1 SNHLY, CDR2 FYNNEI. CDR3 length: 16 residues. J gave up 3 bases and V 6 bases, and 5 bases lay outside the gene matches. As DNA, the CDR3 is TGTGCCAGCAGCCGAACTAGCGGGAGGTACACCGGGGAGCTGTTTTTT. Translating gives CASSRTSGRYTGELFF.

CDR3 sequence reads: CASSFRREKGDEQFF. The CDR3 region has the DNA TGTGCCAGTAGTTTTCGGCGGGAGAAGGGGGATGAGCAGTTCTTC. This chain connects TRBV19 to TRBJ2-1; D is possibly TRBD2 (7 bases). V was shortened by 5 bases and J by 8 bases, with 19 bases between the two germline ends. This CDR3 comprises 15 residues. The germline V gene has CDR1 LNHDA and CDR2 SQIVND (reference sequence). The full variable domain, completed using reference TRBV19 and TRBJ2-1, is DGGITQSPKYLFRKEGQNVTLSCEQNLNHDAMYWYRQDPGQGLRLIYYSQIVNDFQKGDIAEGYSVSREKKESFPLTVTSAQKNPTAFYLCASSFRREKGDEQFFGPGTRLTVL.

This sequence joins TRBV28 and TRBJ1-4; D unclear. Between the trimmed V and J ends, which lost 3 bases and 0 bases, there was a span of 2 bases. Germline-derived CDR1 and CDR2 are MDHEN and SYDVKM. The CDR3 extends over 13 amino acids. The CDR3 nucleotides are TGTGCCAGCAGTTTTGCAACTAATGAAAAACTGTTTTTT. Translated, it gives CASSFATNEKLFF.

The chain recombines TRBV20-1 with TRBJ1-4; D is perhaps TRBD1 (5 bases). The CDR3 runs to 14 residues. Germline CDR1 DFQATT, CDR2 SNEGSKA (reference sequence). V was cut by 3 bases and J by 0 bases, with 8 bases left in between. CDR3 sequence: CSASGGATNEKLFF. The CDR3 bases are TGCAGTGCTAGTGGGGGGGCAACTAATGAAAAACTGTTTTTT.

This sequence joins TRBV28 and TRBJ1-5; D is unclear. This CDR3 region has 13 residues. Trimming removed 6 bases at V and 6 bases at J, with 12 bases between. Per germline, CDR1 MDHEN and CDR2 SYDVKM. The CDR3 DNA sequence: TGTGCCAGCAGCGGGTGGTTTGGTCAGCCCCAGCATTTT. This codes for CASSGWFGQPQHF.

This chain joins TRBV30 and TRBJ1-5; D remains unclear. Trimming took 1 base from V and 7 from J, leaving 11 bases between them. The CDR3 runs to 13 residues. Germline CDR1 and CDR2: GTSNPN and SVGIG (reference sequence). The CDR3 DNA reads TGTGCCTGGAGTGACCTACAGCTGCAGCCCCAGCATTTT. Amino acids: CAWSDLQLQPQHF.

The chain combines TRBV28 with TRBJ1-5, with D unresolved. Germline V CDR1 and CDR2: MDHEN, SYDVKM. CDR3 size: 14 residues. Deletions cut 3 bases from V and 3 bases from J, with 9 bases between. The CDR3 coding sequence is TGTGCCAGCAGTTTTGAGAGCCACAATCAGCCCCAGCATTTT. Translation: CASSFESHNQPQHF.

This chain joins TRBV15 and TRBJ2-3; D gene uncertain. The V end was cut by 7 bases, the J end by 1 base, with 9 bases between. The CDR3 runs to 13 residues. Germline lookup yields CDR1 LNHNV and CDR2 YYDKDF (reference sequence). CDR3 sequence (DNA): TGTGCCACCAATGCTGGGGGCACAGATACGCAGTATTTT. This codes for CATNAGGTDTQYF.

The genes are TRBV24-1 and TRBJ2-1; D may correspond to TRBD1 or TRBD2 (7 bases each). Germline CDR1 KGHDR, CDR2 SFDVKD. This CDR3 region has 17 residues. V lost 1 base and J lost 5, with 17 bases in between. CDR3 residues: CATSDLGGGTEDNEQFF. DNA of the CDR3: TGTGCCACCAGTGATTTAGGGGGGGGGACAGAAGACAATGAGCAGTTCTTC.

The gene calls are TRBV9 and TRBJ1-1; D remains unclear. The V gene's germline CDR1 is SGDLS and CDR2 YYNGEE. V lost 4 bases to trimming and J lost 4 bases, with 14 bases between them. The CDR3 extends over 14 amino acids. CDR3 sequence (DNA): TGTGCCAGCAGCCAAGGGTGGGTTGGCACTGAAGCTTTCTTT. This gives the protein CASSQGWVGTEAFF.

V is TRBV7-3 and J is TRBJ1-1; weak D call: TRBD1 (6 bases). This CDR3 has 14 residues. Per the germline V gene, CDR1 is SGHTA and CDR2 is FQGTGA. V gave up 5 bases and J gave up 4 bases, with 14 bases separating them. Here the CDR3 reads CASSLSGGATEAFF. The CDR3 DNA is TGTGCCAGCAGCCTAAGCGGGGGGGCCACTGAAGCTTTCTTT.

J is TRBJ1-3 and V is TRBV5-1; 8 bases fit TRBD1. The CDR3 runs 17 residues. J was trimmed by 0 bases and V by 4 bases; bases with no gene match: 9. CDR1 and CDR2 from the germline V gene are SGHRS and YFSETQ. The CDR3 DNA sequence: TGCGCCAGCAGCACGGGGACAGGAGCCTTCTCTGGAAACACCATATATTTT. Amino acid sequence: CASSTGTGAFSGNTIYF.

The chain has TRBV9 and TRBJ2-2; 7 nucleotides match TRBD2. V lost 4 bases to trimming and J lost 3 bases; unmatched junction nucleotides: 9. CDR1 is SGDLS and CDR2 is YYNGEE in the germline V gene. This CDR3 comprises 16 residues. The CDR3 DNA sequence: TGTGCCAGCAGCTCGCCGGGAGGCCAATACACCGGGGAGCTGTTTTTT. Its protein is CASSSPGGQYTGELFF. The whole variable domain, remainder taken from reference TRBV9 and TRBJ2-2, is DSGVTQTPKHLITATGQRVTLRCSPRSGDLSVYWYQQSLDQGLQFLIQYYNGEERAKGNILERFSAQQFPDLHSELNLSSLELGDSALYFCASSSPGGQYTGELFFGEGSRLTVL.

The chain recombines TRBV2 with TRBJ2-6; TRBD1 matches 10 bases. The CDR3 is 19 residues long. Germline CDR1 SNHLY, CDR2 FYNNEI. The V and J ends lost 6 bases and 1 base, in that order; junction bases with no gene match: 12. This CDR3 is CASRGGQGIPPSGANVLTF. CDR3 in DNA: TGTGCCAGCAGGGGGGGACAGGGGATCCCCCCTTCTGGGGCCAACGTCCTGACTTTC.

The gene calls are TRBV2 and TRBJ1-4, with D uncertain. Germline lookup yields CDR1 SNHLY and CDR2 FYNNEI. Trimming removed 4 bases at V and 4 bases at J, with 10 bases between. The CDR3 totals 14 residues. In DNA form, the CDR3 reads TGTGCCAGCAGTGTACGGACCGTTAATGAAAAACTGTTTTTT. Encoded protein: CASSVRTVNEKLFF.

The rearrangement joins TRBV7-8 to TRBJ2-7; D call uncertain. From germline, CDR1 is SGHVS and CDR2 FQNEAQ. CDR3 length: 14 residues. The germline V and J ends were trimmed by 5 bases and 0 bases, with 11 bases remaining between them. The DNA for the CDR3 is TGTGCCAGCAGCCGGAGTCAAAGCTCCTACGAGCAGTACTTC. The encoded protein is CASSRSQSSYEQYF.

J is TRBJ2-3 and V is TRBV19; 7 bases are shared with TRBD1. J lost 3 bases, V lost 6 bases, and 9 bases had no gene match. Germline loops: CDR1 LNHDA, CDR2 SQIVND (reference sequence). The CDR3 is made up of 15 amino acids. The CDR3 sequence: CASRDRARGTDTQYF. The CDR3 DNA sequence: TGTGCCAGTAGAGACAGGGCGAGGGGGACAGATACGCAGTATTTT.

The J gene is TRBJ1-1, the V gene TRBV28; D is uncertain. The CDR3 sequence is 13 residues long. Looked up from germline, CDR1 is MDHEN and CDR2 is SYDVKM. V was cut by 10 bases and J by 0 bases, with 12 bases left in between. Here the CDR3 reads CAIREGMNTEAFF. CDR3 coding DNA: TGTGCCATCCGAGAAGGGATGAACACTGAAGCTTTCTTT.

The chain links TRBV19 to TRBJ1-1, with D unclear. Germline V gives CDR1 LNHDA, CDR2 SQIVND (reference sequence). This CDR3 is 11 amino acids long. Trimming removed 5 bases from V and 4 bases from J, with 5 bases in between. The CDR3 DNA reads TGTGCCAGTAGTTATATCACTGAAGCTTTCTTT. It translates to CASSYITEAFF.

The chain carries TRBV19 and TRBJ1-1, with D possibly being TRBD1 (6 bases). The CDR3 is 17 residues long. Germline loops: CDR1 LNHDA, CDR2 SQIVND (reference sequence). Trimming pared 0 bases from V and 1 base from J, leaving 15 bases between. Written as DNA, the CDR3 is TGTGCCAGTAGTATAGATGAAGAGGGGACAACGAACACTGAAGCTTTCTTT. Protein sequence: CASSIDEEGTTNTEAFF.

The CDR3: CASSLRGGGNTIYF. The CDR3 nucleotides are TGTGCCAGCAGTTTAAGAGGGGGGGGAAACACCATATATTTT. This rearrangement joins TRBV27 to TRBJ1-3; possible D gene TRBD1, 6 bases. The V gene's germline CDR1 is MNHEY and CDR2 SMNVEV (reference sequence). Trimming left V 2 bases short and J 4 bases short, with 9 bases between. CDR3 length: 14 residues.

The chain recombines TRBV3-1 (or the pseudogene TRBV3-2) with TRBJ1-2; tentative D call: TRBD1 (5 bases). The CDR3 runs to 17 residues. V lost 4 bases, J lost 5 bases, and 23 bases lay in between. Germline CDR1 reads LGHDT; CDR2 reads YNNKEL (reference sequence). CDR3 protein: CASSPPDPKGQGYGYTF. Here the CDR3 DNA reads TGTGCCAGCAGCCCCCCCGATCCTAAGGGGCAGGGATATGGCTACACCTTC.

The gene calls are TRBV19 and TRBJ2-5, with TRBD2 matching over 7 bases. The V gene's germline CDR1 is LNHDA and CDR2 SQIVND (reference sequence). V gave up 3 bases and J gave up 4 bases; unmatched junction bases: 14. The CDR3 spans 17 residues. Written as DNA, the CDR3 is TGTGCCAGTAGTATTATAGGCGCCCCGGGGGGTGTAGAGACCCAGTACTTC. Protein sequence: CASSIIGAPGGVETQYF.

This chain joins TRBV3-1 (or the pseudogene TRBV3-2) and TRBJ1-4; a possible D gene is TRBD1 (6 bases). Germline V gene sequence: CDR1 LGHDT, CDR2 YNNKEL (reference sequence). The CDR3 has 15 amino acids. V lost 0 bases and J lost 7, with 12 bases in between. The CDR3 DNA follows: TGTGCCAGCAGCCAAGAATGGGGGCTTAGTGAAAAACTGTTTTTT. It is translated as CASSQEWGLSEKLFF.

The J gene is TRBJ2-1, the V gene TRBV3-1 (or the pseudogene TRBV3-2); D may be TRBD2 (5 bases). Trimming pared 1 base from V and 3 bases from J, leaving 16 bases between. The CDR3 length is 17 residues. Looked up from germline, CDR1 is LGHDT and CDR2 is YNNKEL (reference sequence). CDR3: CASSQAGTPGIYNEQFF. The DNA of the CDR3 is TGTGCCAGCAGCCAAGCGGGTACTCCGGGGATCTACAATGAGCAGTTCTTC.